These 24 T cell receptor beta chains came from one sample sequenced in a study of T cells after yellow fever vaccination (dated by TCRdb to between 2018 and 2021). The library was generated by 5' RACE. TCRdb names Illumina NovaSeq 6000 as the instrument used. Using fastp at Q25 and MiXCR, TCRdb reprocessed the public reads and kept productive beta chains. CDR3 protein duplicates are merged, each entry listing the most common genes and DNA. This sample holds some 160,000 distinct CDR3 sequences; around 9.7% were observed only once. The ten biggest clones cover roughly a third of the sample. The treatment or condition label corresponds to: live attenuated yellow fever vaccine strain. The sample in question was CD8+ T cells sorted from PBMCs, obtained 45 days after the yellow fever booster vaccination. Source of these receptors: a man between 18 and 35 years old who received the YFV17D yellow fever vaccine.

The J gene is TRBJ1-4, the V gene TRBV20-1, with D unresolved. Germline CDR1 is DFQATT and CDR2 is SNEGSKA (reference sequence). Trimming pared 6 bases from V and 4 bases from J, leaving 21 bases between. This CDR3 spans 16 amino acids. CDR3 DNA sequence: TGCAGTGCCGCGCGTGCGACCAGGCCCTATAATGAAAAACTGTTTTTT. It is translated as CSAARATRPYNEKLFF.

V gene TRBV5-1 combines with J gene TRBJ1-1; D not certain. The CDR3 spans 14 residues. Trimming removed 0 bases from V and 0 bases from J, with 6 bases in between. Germline V gene sequence: CDR1 SGHRS, CDR2 YFSETQ. The CDR3 loop is CASSLGRVNTEAFF. CDR3 in DNA: TGCGCCAGCAGCTTGGGCCGAGTGAACACTGAAGCTTTCTTT.

This chain links TRBV4-3 with TRBJ2-3; D perhaps matches TRBD1 (6 bases). The length of the CDR3 is 15 residues. V lost 4 bases and J lost 2, with 13 bases in between. Germline V gene sequence: CDR1 LGHNA, CDR2 YSLEER. As DNA, the CDR3 is TGCGCCAGCAGCCCCCGGACAGATCTCACAGATACGCAGTATTTT. Residues: CASSPRTDLTDTQYF.

The V gene is TRBV12-3 or TRBV12-4, the J gene TRBJ2-7; a possible D gene is TRBD2 (5 bases). This CDR3 is built from 17 residues. The V end was cut by 3 bases, the J end by 2 bases, with 20 bases between. The CDR3 nucleotides read TGTGCCAGCAGTTTGTGGGGAAGCGGCGCGTATGCCTACGAGCAGTACTTC. Protein sequence: CASSLWGSGAYAYEQYF.

This clonotype was observed at least ten times. V and J are TRBV9 and TRBJ1-6, with D uncertain. The germline gives CDR1 SGDLS, CDR2 YYNGEE. The V and J ends lost 3 bases and 0 bases respectively, with 4 bases between them. CDR3 length: 14 amino acids. CDR3 sequence: CASSESSYNSPLHF. The CDR3 region has the DNA TGTGCCAGCAGCGAAAGCTCCTATAATTCACCCCTCCACTTT.

This chain joins TRBV7-9 and TRBJ2-1; TRBD1 is a possible D gene (5 bases). Per germline, CDR1 SEHNR and CDR2 FQNEAQ (reference sequence). The V and J ends lost 10 bases and 9 bases respectively, with 22 bases between them. The CDR3 spans 14 residues. The CDR3 spells CATRPRAGKGEQFF. In DNA, the CDR3 is TGTGCCACTCGGCCAAGGGCAGGGAAGGGTGAGCAGTTCTTC.

This clonotype was detected only a few times. The chain uses TRBV7-9 and TRBJ2-5; 7 nucleotides agree with TRBD1. This CDR3 comprises 14 residues. V lost 4 bases, J lost 0 bases, and 2 bases stayed unmatched. Looked up from germline, CDR1 is SEHNR and CDR2 is FQNEAQ (reference sequence). In DNA form, the CDR3 reads TGTGCCAGCAGCTCTGACAGGGACCAAGAGACCCAGTACTTC. Protein product: CASSSDRDQETQYF.

The sample holds a few counts of this clonotype. This chain uses TRBV28 with TRBJ2-7, with D maybe TRBD1 (5 bases). The V gene's germline CDR1 is MDHEN and CDR2 SYDVKM. The CDR3 covers 16 residues. V was cut by 6 bases and J by 4 bases, with 22 bases left in between. CDR3 protein: CASSPELLDSPYEQYV. CDR3 nucleotides: TGTGCCAGCAGCCCAGAACTCCTAGACAGTCCTTACGAGCAGTACGTC.

This CDR3 reads CASRGTGYTEAFF. The CDR3 DNA reads TGTGCCAGCCGCGGGACAGGTTACACTGAAGCTTTCTTT. The chain is built from TRBV7-6 and TRBJ1-1; 8 nucleotides agree with TRBD1. The CDR3 is 13 residues long. The germline V gene has CDR1 SGHVS and CDR2 FNYEAQ. V lost 8 bases, J lost 3 bases, and 5 bases stayed unmatched. The variable domain in full, completed from reference TRBV7-6 and TRBJ1-1, reads GAGVSQSPRYKVTKRGQDVALRCDPISGHVSLYWYRQALGQGPEFLTYFNYEAQQDKSGLPNDRFSAERPEGSISTLTIQRTEQRDSAMYRCASRGTGYTEAFFGQGTRLTVV.

This clonotype was detected a few times. This chain connects TRBV13 to TRBJ2-7, with 7 bases identical to TRBD1. Germline trimming cut 5 bases from V and 11 bases from J; bases unmatched to any gene: 12. CDR3 length: 13 amino acids. The V gene's germline CDR1 is PRHDT and CDR2 FYEKMQ (reference sequence). CDR3 amino acids: CASSPRGQPPEYV. The CDR3 DNA follows: TGTGCCAGCAGCCCCCGGGGACAGCCTCCGGAGTACGTC.

The rearrangement uses TRBV19 and TRBJ2-7; the D is unclear. CDR3 length: 13 amino acids. The germline V gene has CDR1 LNHDA and CDR2 SQIVND (reference sequence). The V end was cut by 5 bases, the J end by 0 bases, with 8 bases between. CDR3 in amino acids: CASSVDVSYEQYF. The DNA for the CDR3 is TGTGCCAGTAGTGTGGACGTCTCCTACGAGCAGTACTTC.

The chain joins TRBV7-2 to TRBJ2-1; TRBD2 matches 11 bases. Trimming removed 0 bases from V and 7 bases from J; junction bases left unmatched: 11. The CDR3 runs to 18 residues. Germline V gives CDR1 SGHTA, CDR2 FQGNSA. In DNA form, the CDR3 reads TGTGCCAGCAGCTTAGCACCCTATAGCGGGGGGGCCAGGAATGAGCAGTTCTTC. This translates into CASSLAPYSGGARNEQFF.

The chain combines TRBV12-3 or TRBV12-4 with TRBJ1-2; D call uncertain. This CDR3 has 15 residues. Between the trimmed V and J ends, which lost 6 bases and 0 bases, there was a span of 14 bases. The CDR3 reads CASSFPPSANYGYTF. In DNA, the CDR3 is TGTGCCAGCAGCTTCCCCCCTTCGGCTAACTATGGCTACACCTTC.

In this sample, this clonotype turned up a few times. This rearrangement joins TRBV5-1 to TRBJ2-1, with 7 positions matching TRBD1. The CDR3 is 16 residues long. Germline loops: CDR1 SGHRS, CDR2 YFSETQ. V dropped 2 bases and J dropped 3; count of bases not matched to a gene: 8. The CDR3 is CASSFGPGQYYNEQFF. CDR3 DNA: TGCGCCAGCAGCTTTGGCCCGGGACAGTACTACAATGAGCAGTTCTTC.

V usage is TRBV20-1 and J usage is TRBJ2-7; D uncertain. Deletions cut 1 base from V and 0 bases from J, with 10 bases between. This CDR3 is built from 14 residues. CDR1 DFQATT and CDR2 SNEGSKA come from the germline V gene (reference sequence). CDR3: CSARGRKSSYEQYV. In nucleotides, the CDR3 is TGCAGTGCTAGAGGGCGGAAAAGCTCCTACGAGCAGTACGTC.

The gene calls are TRBV4-3 and TRBJ1-2; 11 bases match TRBD1. V trimming: 0 bases; J trimming: 6 bases; junction bases outside the gene matches: 15. Germline lookup yields CDR1 LGHNA and CDR2 YSLEER. The CDR3 is 19 amino acids. DNA for the CDR3: TGCGCCAGCAGCCAAGAGATCTGGGGACAGGGGGACAGAAAAGATGGCTACACCTTC. This gives the protein CASSQEIWGQGDRKDGYTF.

This clonotype was detected many times. This chain uses TRBV5-6 with TRBJ2-1; D assignment may be TRBD1 or TRBD2 (6 bases each). The CDR3 totals 14 residues. Germline V gives CDR1 SGHDT, CDR2 YYEEEE. Trimming pared 5 bases from V and 2 bases from J, leaving 11 bases between. CDR3 nucleotides: TGTGCCAGCAGTAAGGGGGGCCCCTACAATGAGCAGTTCTTC. Amino acids: CASSKGGPYNEQFF.

The chain employs TRBV11-2 and TRBJ2-3; D unclear. V gave up 3 bases and J gave up 2 bases, with 15 bases separating them. Germline lookup yields CDR1 SGHAT and CDR2 FQNNGV. CDR3 length: 16 residues. The CDR3 loop reads CASSLGRMLHTDTQYF. CDR3 DNA sequence: TGTGCCAGCAGCTTGGGTAGAATGTTACACACAGATACGCAGTATTTT. Drawing the rest from reference TRBV11-2 and TRBJ2-3, the complete variable domain is EAGVAQSPRYKIIEKRQSVAFWCNPISGHATLYWYQQILGQGPKLLIQFQNNGVVDDSQLPKDRFSAERLKGVDSTLKIQPAKLEDSAVYLCASSLGRMLHTDTQYFGPGTRLTVL.

This clonotype has just a few counts. CDR3 sequence reads: CASSGQGHNSPLHF. The CDR3 DNA reads as TGTGCCAGCAGCGGACAGGGGCATAATTCACCCCTCCACTTT. The V and J genes are TRBV12-3 or TRBV12-4 and TRBJ1-6; 9 nucleotides align to TRBD1. Trimming removed 6 bases from V and 5 bases from J; junction bases left unmatched: 2. The CDR3 length is 14 residues.

There are a few counts of this clonotype. V and J are TRBV5-1 and TRBJ2-7, with TRBD2 matching 9 bases. Germline CDR1 and CDR2: SGHRS and YFSETQ. Unmatched junction bases numbered 9, after V lost 4 bases and J lost 4 bases. The CDR3 runs to 15 residues. This CDR3 reads CASSLVGLARYEQYF. Written as DNA, the CDR3 is TGCGCCAGCAGCCTGGTGGGACTAGCTCGGTACGAGCAGTACTTC.

This clonotype has only a few counts. This chain links TRBV6-2 or TRBV6-3 with TRBJ2-3, with D possibly being TRBD2 (7 bases). V was shortened by 6 bases and J by 4 bases, with 17 bases between the two germline ends. This CDR3 spans 15 amino acids. Per the germline V gene, CDR1 is MNHEY and CDR2 is SVGEGT. Here the CDR3 DNA reads TGTGCCAGCAGCCACCCCCCGGGGGGCGCAGATACGCAGTATTTT. It is translated as CASSHPPGGADTQYF.

The J gene is TRBJ2-2, the V gene TRBV4-1; D could derive from TRBD1 or TRBD2 (7 bases each). Trimming removed 0 bases at V and 4 bases at J, with 9 bases between. Germline V CDR1 and CDR2: MGHRA, YSYEKL. The CDR3 contains 15 residues. The CDR3 DNA follows: TGCGCCAGCAGCCAAGACAGGGGGGGCACCGGGGAGCTGTTTTTT. Translation gives CASSQDRGGTGELFF.

This clonotype was detected a few times. CDR3 DNA sequence: TGCGCCAGCAGCCAACAGGACGGAATTTACACCGGGGAGCTGTTTTTT. Translating it yields CASSQQDGIYTGELFF. The chain carries TRBV4-3 and TRBJ2-2, with unresolved D. The CDR3 has 16 residues. In germline, CDR1 is LGHNA, CDR2 YSLEER. Trimming cost V 2 bases and J 3 bases, with 13 bases left between them.

The rearrangement joins TRBV12-3 or TRBV12-4 to TRBJ1-2; D remains ambiguous. The length of the CDR3 is 13 residues. With 3 bases removed from V and 2 bases from J, the gap between germline ends came to 7 bases. The chain's CDR3 is CASSFVRNYGYTF. CDR3 bases: TGTGCCAGCAGTTTCGTTCGGAACTATGGCTACACCTTC.